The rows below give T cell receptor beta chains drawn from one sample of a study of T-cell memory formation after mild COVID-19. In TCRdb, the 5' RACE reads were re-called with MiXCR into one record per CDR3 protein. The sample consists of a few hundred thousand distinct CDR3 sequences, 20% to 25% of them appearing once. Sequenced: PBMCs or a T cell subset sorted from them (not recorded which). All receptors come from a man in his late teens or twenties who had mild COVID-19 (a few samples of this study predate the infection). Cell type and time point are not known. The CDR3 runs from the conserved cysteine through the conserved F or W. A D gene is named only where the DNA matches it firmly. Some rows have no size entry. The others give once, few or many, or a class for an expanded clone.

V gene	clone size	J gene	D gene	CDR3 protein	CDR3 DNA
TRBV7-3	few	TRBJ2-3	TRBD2	CASSSSGGDLDTQYF	TGTGCCAGCAGCTCTAGCGGGGGGGACTTAGATACGCAGTATTTT
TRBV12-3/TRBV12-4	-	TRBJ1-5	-	CASQRGGTQPQHF	TGTGCCAGCCAGCGGGGGGGCACTCAGCCCCAGCATTTT
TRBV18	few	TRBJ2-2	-	CASSLGQRDGELFF	TGTGCCAGCTCACTTGGACAGCGCGACGGGGAGCTGTTTTTT
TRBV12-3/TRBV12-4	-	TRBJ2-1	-	CASSFWENEQFF	TGTGCCAGCAGTTTCTGGGAAAATGAGCAGTTCTTC
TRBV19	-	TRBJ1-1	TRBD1	CASSIYGTENTEAFF	TGTGCCAGTAGTATTTACGGGACAGAGAACACTGAAGCTTTCTTT
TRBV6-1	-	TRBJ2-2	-	CASSVTGNTGELFF	TGTGCCAGCAGTGTGACTGGGAACACCGGGGAGCTGTTTTTT
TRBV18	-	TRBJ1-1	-	CASSQAQNTEAFF	TGTGCCAGCTCACAGGCCCAGAACACTGAAGCTTTCTTT
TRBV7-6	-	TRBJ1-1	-	CASSPRSPGKDEAFF	TGTGCCAGCAGCCCGAGGTCGCCAGGGAAGGATGAAGCTTTCTTT
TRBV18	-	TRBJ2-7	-	CASSLSPKGSHEQYF	TGTGCCAGCTCACTCTCTCCAAAAGGAAGCCACGAGCAGTACTTC
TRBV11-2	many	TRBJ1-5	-	CASSLPQDRPMVFPQHF	TGTGCCAGCAGCTTACCACAAGACCGCCCTATGGTTTTTCCCCAGCATTTT
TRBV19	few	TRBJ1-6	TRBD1	CASSTWTGGNSPLHF	TGTGCCAGTAGTACGTGGACAGGGGGCAATTCACCCCTCCACTTT
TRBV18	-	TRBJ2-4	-	CASSTAPKNIQYF	TGTGCCAGCTCAACAGCGCCCAAAAACATTCAGTACTTC
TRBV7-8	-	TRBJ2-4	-	CASSLGRVESKNIQYF	TGTGCCAGCAGCTTAGGCAGGGTCGAGTCCAAAAACATTCAGTACTTC
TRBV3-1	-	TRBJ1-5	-	CASSEAGDRNQPQHF	TGTGCCAGCAGCGAGGCAGGGGATCGAAATCAGCCCCAGCATTTT
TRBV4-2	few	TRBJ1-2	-	CASSPPGGGRNGYTF	TGTGCCAGCAGCCCCCCGGGAGGGGGAAGGAATGGCTACACCTTC
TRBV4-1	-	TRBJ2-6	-	CASSQDLLGSGANVLTF	TGCGCCAGCAGCCAAGATCTCTTAGGCTCTGGGGCCAACGTCCTGACTTTC
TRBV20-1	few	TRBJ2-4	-	CSAWDGSIAKNIQYF	TGCAGTGCCTGGGACGGATCCATAGCCAAAAACATTCAGTACTTC
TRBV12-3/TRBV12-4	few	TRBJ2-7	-	CASSFSPSYEQYF	TGTGCCAGCAGTTTTTCCCCGTCCTACGAGCAGTACTTC
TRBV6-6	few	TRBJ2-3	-	CASSYSFLVSTDTQYF	TGTGCCAGCAGTTACTCTTTCTTAGTTAGCACAGATACGCAGTATTTT
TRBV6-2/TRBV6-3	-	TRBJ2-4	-	CASSYPDQKYF	TGTGCCAGCAGTTACCCCGATCAGAAGTACTTC
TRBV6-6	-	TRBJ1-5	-	CASSYPGYSNQPQHF	TGTGCCAGCAGTTACCCGGGCTATAGCAATCAGCCCCAGCATTTT
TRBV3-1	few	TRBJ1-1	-	CASSQLGAQAFF	TGTGCCAGCAGCCAATTAGGAGCTCAAGCTTTCTTT
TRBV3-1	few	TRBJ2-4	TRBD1	CASSQGQGNIQYF	TGTGCCAGCAGCCAAGGACAGGGAAACATTCAGTACTTC
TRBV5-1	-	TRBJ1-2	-	CASSLRETGMDYGYTF	TGCGCCAGCAGCTTAAGGGAAACAGGGATGGACTATGGCTACACCTTC
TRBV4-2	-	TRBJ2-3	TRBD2	CASSLSGGGLGTDTQYF	TGTGCCAGCAGCCTTAGCGGGGGGGGTTTAGGGACAGATACGCAGTATTTT
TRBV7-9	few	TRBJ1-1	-	CASSLSGGRTEAFF	TGTGCCAGCAGCCTAAGTGGGGGGAGGACTGAAGCTTTCTTT
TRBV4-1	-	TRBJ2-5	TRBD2	CASSQEGGVQETQYF	TGCGCCAGCAGCCAAGAGGGGGGGGTGCAAGAGACCCAGTACTTC
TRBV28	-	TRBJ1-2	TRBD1	CASFRTGDGYTF	TGTGCCAGCTTCAGGACAGGGGATGGCTACACCTTC
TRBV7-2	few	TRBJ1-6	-	CASSLVGGNSPLHF	TGTGCCAGCAGCTTAGTTGGGGGTAATTCACCCCTCCACTTT
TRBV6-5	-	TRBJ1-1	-	CASSYSSGYEAFF	TGTGCCAGCAGTTACTCCTCAGGGTATGAAGCTTTCTTT
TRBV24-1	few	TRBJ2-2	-	CATSDLGRGNTGELFF	TGTGCCACCAGTGATTTGGGAAGGGGCAACACCGGGGAGCTGTTTTTT
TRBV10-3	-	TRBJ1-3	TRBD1	CAIRGQGASGNTIYF	TGTGCCATCAGGGGACAGGGGGCTTCTGGAAACACCATATATTTT
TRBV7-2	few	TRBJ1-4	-	CASSLVPDEKLFF	TGTGCCAGCAGCTTAGTACCGGATGAAAAACTGTTTTTT
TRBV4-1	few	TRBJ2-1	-	CASSQAGGRGFNEQFF	TGCGCCAGCAGCCAGGCCGGAGGCAGGGGATTCAATGAGCAGTTCTTC
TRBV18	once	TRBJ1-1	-	CASSPRRGASTEAFF	TGTGCCAGCTCACCACGAAGGGGGGCGAGCACTGAAGCTTTCTTT
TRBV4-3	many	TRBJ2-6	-	CASSQVSGTGANVLTF	TGCGCCAGCAGCCAGGTGTCCGGGACTGGGGCCAACGTCCTGACTTTC
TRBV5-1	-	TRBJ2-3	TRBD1	CASSVTGNGGTDTQYF	TGCGCCAGCAGCGTGACAGGGAACGGGGGCACAGATACGCAGTATTTT
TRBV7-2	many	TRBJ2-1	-	CASSLDSNEQFF	TGTGCCAGCAGCTTAGACTCGAATGAGCAGTTCTTC
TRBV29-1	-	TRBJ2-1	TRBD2	CSVVLAASYNEQFF	TGCAGCGTTGTGCTAGCGGCCTCCTACAATGAGCAGTTCTTC
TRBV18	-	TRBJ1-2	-	CASSLGRAGEYGYTF	TGTGCCAGCTCACTGGGCCGGGCAGGGGAGTATGGCTACACCTTC
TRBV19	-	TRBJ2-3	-	CASSRRVKASTDTQYF	TGTGCCAGTAGTAGGCGGGTGAAGGCTAGCACAGATACGCAGTATTTT